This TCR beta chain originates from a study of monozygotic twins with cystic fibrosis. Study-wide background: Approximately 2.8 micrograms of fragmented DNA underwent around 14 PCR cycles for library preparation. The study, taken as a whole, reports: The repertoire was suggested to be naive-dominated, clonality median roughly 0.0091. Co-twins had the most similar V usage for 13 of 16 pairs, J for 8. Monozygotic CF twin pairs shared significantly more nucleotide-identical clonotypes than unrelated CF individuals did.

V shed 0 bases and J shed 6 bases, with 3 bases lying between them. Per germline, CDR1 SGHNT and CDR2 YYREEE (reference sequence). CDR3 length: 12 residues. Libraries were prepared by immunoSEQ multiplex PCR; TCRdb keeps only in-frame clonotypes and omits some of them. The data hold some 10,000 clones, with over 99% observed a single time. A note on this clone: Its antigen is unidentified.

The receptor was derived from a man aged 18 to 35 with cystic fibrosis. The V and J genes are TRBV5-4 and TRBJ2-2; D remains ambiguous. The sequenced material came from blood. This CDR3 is CASSLVPGELFF. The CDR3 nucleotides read TGTGCCAGCAGCTTGGTTCCCGGGGAGCTGTTTTTT.